The 13 T cell receptor beta chains below were found in one sample sequenced in a study of hypomethylating agent response in myelodysplastic syndrome. Sequencing used immunoSEQ multiplex PCR; TCRdb keeps in-frame clones, though not all of them. The table has approximately 4,400 clones, 80% to 85% seen once; the top ten hold approximately 18%. The source material was bone marrow, sampled before or after starting hypomethylating agent treatment for myelodysplastic syndrome (not recorded which). The receptors derive from a human donor with myelodysplastic syndrome.

In its sample, this clone was seen a few times. The gene calls are TRBV28 and TRBJ1-3, with TRBD1 matching over 7 bases. Germline V gene data show CDR1 as MDHEN and CDR2 as SYDVKM. CDR3 size: 15 residues. V gave up 4 bases and J gave up 0 bases; unmatched junction bases: 3. The CDR3 reads CASSSGGISGNTIYF. CDR3 bases: TGTGCCAGCAGTTCAGGGGGAATCTCTGGAAACACCATATATTTT.

By share, this clone ranks as medium-sized (0.01 to 0.1%). The V and J genes are TRBV6-1 and TRBJ2-3; D gene ambiguous. CDR1 and CDR2 from the germline V gene are MNHNS and SASEGT. CDR3 size: 14 residues. Trimming left V 7 bases short and J 6 bases short, with 17 bases between. The CDR3 DNA reads as TGTGCCAGCACCGAAAGAGAGCCAACCGATACGCAGTATTTT. It specifies CASTEREPTDTQYF.

The chain uses TRBV7-2 and TRBJ1-1; no clear D. The CDR3 has 13 amino acids. V shed 1 base and J shed 3 bases, with 6 bases lying between them. CDR1 SGHTA and CDR2 FQGNSA come from the germline V gene. The CDR3 region is CASSLVSHTEAFF. The CDR3 nucleotides read TGTGCCAGCAGCTTAGTTAGCCACACTGAAGCTTTCTTT.

The chain carries TRBV18 and TRBJ2-5, with D possibly being TRBD2 (5 bases). V was clipped by 3 bases and J by 4 bases, with 21 bases between them. This CDR3 region has 17 residues. The germline gives CDR1 KGHSH, CDR2 LQKENI. CDR3 protein: CASSPTSAGSRGETQYF. In DNA, the CDR3 is TGTGCCAGCTCACCCACCAGCGCCGGGTCTCGGGGAGAGACCCAGTACTTC.

V gene TRBV7-4 combines with J gene TRBJ2-7; a possible D gene is TRBD1 (6 bases). The germline V gene has CDR1 SGHVT and CDR2 SQSDAQ. There are 16 residues in the CDR3. V was shortened by 5 bases and J by 3 bases, with 20 bases between the two germline ends. DNA of the CDR3: TGTGCCAGCAGCGGGTCCCGGGACACGTTCCTCTACGAGCAGTACTTC. Protein sequence: CASSGSRDTFLYEQYF. Supplemented by reference TRBV7-4 and TRBJ2-7, the full variable domain reads GAGVSQSPRYKVAKRGRDVALRCDSISGHVTLYWYRQTLGQGSEVLTYSQSDAQRDKSGRPSGRFSAERPERSVSTLKIQRTEQGDSAVYLCASSGSRDTFLYEQYFGPGTRLTVT.

This clone was found once. The chain is built from TRBV5-1 and TRBJ2-2; tentatively, D is TRBD2 (5 bases). With 1 base removed from V and 2 bases from J, the gap between germline ends came to 9 bases. CDR3 size: 15 residues. CDR1 SGHRS and CDR2 YFSETQ come from the germline V gene. CDR3 sequence reads: CASSLTSTNTGELFF. In nucleotides, the CDR3 is TGCGCCAGCAGCTTGACTAGTACTAACACCGGGGAGCTGTTTTTT.

Only one count was recorded for this clone. Other nucleotide sequences from this sample produce the same CDR3. The chain uses TRBV5-1 and TRBJ2-5, with TRBD1 matching over 7 bases. Trimming took 4 bases from V and 0 from J; bases not matched to a gene: 6. The CDR3 sequence is 15 residues long. Germline CDR1 reads SGHRS; CDR2 reads YFSETQ. The chain's CDR3 is CASSITGTDQETQYF. The CDR3 DNA follows: TGCGCCAGCAGCATCACGGGGACAGACCAAGAGACCCAGTACTTC.

The chain carries TRBV18 and TRBJ2-2, with a weak D call TRBD2 (5 bases). CDR1 and CDR2 (germline): KGHSH, LQKENI. Trimming stripped 4 bases from V and 5 bases from J, with 11 bases between. This CDR3 comprises 14 residues. The CDR3 sequence: CASSLSASTGELFF. The CDR3 region has the DNA TGTGCCAGCTCACTTAGCGCGAGTACCGGGGAGCTGTTTTTT.

This clone was seen a few times. The chain is built from TRBV10-3 and TRBJ2-1; TRBD2 is a possible D gene (6 bases). The CDR3 sequence is 16 residues long. Trimming stripped 6 bases from V and 4 bases from J, with 19 bases between. From germline, CDR1 is ENHRY and CDR2 SYGVKD. This chain's CDR3 is CAIRDPLAEHYNEQFF. For the CDR3, the DNA is TGTGCCATCAGAGATCCCTTAGCGGAACATTACAATGAGCAGTTCTTC.

This clone showed up just once. This chain connects TRBV29-1 to TRBJ2-7; the D gene could be TRBD1 or TRBD2 (5 bases each). The germline CDR1 and CDR2 sequences are SQVTM and ANQGSEA. This CDR3 contains 15 residues. V gave up 3 bases and J gave up 0 bases, with 15 bases separating them. CDR3 residues: CSVENRDGRSYEQYF. CDR3 coding DNA: TGCAGCGTTGAGAACCGGGACGGCCGCTCCTACGAGCAGTACTTC.

This clone has just one count. This chain connects TRBV4-1 to TRBJ2-1; 7 bases line up with TRBD1. Per germline, CDR1 MGHRA and CDR2 YSYEKL. V lost 1 base and J lost 4; bases outside the gene matches: 19. The CDR3 contains 20 residues. The CDR3 DNA is TGCGCCAGCAGCCAAGGGGGAAGGGGGCAAGTGGGAGTTAATTACAATGAGCAGTTCTTC. This sequence encodes CASSQGGRGQVGVNYNEQFF.

The genes are TRBV12-5 and TRBJ2-1, with D unclear. The CDR3 covers 11 residues. Trimming shortened V by 3 bases and J by 8 bases, and 5 bases separated the two germline ends. CDR1 and CDR2 (germline): LGHNT, FRNRAP. CDR3 in DNA: TGTGCTAGTGGTTTAAGGGATGAGCAGTTCTTC. Translation: CASGLRDEQFF. The full variable domain, its missing parts supplied by reference TRBV12-5 and TRBJ2-1, is DARVTQTPRHKVTEMGQEVTMRCQPILGHNTVFWYRQTMMQGLELLAYFRNRAPLDDSGMPKDRFSAEMPDATLATLKIQPSEPRDSAVYFCASGLRDEQFFGPGTRLTVL.

This clone has a handful of counts. The chain carries TRBV27 and TRBJ2-7; no clear D gene. Germline assignment: CDR1 MNHEY and CDR2 SMNVEV (reference sequence). There are 11 residues in the CDR3. The ends were cut back, 6 bases at V and 3 bases at J, with 6 bases in the middle. CDR3 residues: CASSSNYEQYF. In DNA form, the CDR3 reads TGTGCCAGCAGCTCCAACTACGAGCAGTACTTC.